These 2 T cell receptor beta chains were all obtained from the same sample, sequenced in a study of shared clonotypes between healthy human individuals. The table came from immunoSEQ multiplex PCR; TCRdb's copy has only in-frame clones and leaves some out. This table holds about 470,000 clones, about four fifths found once. The source material was PBMCs. The receptors originated from a woman in her 40s in good health. Some clones in this sample may be carry-over from other donors' samples.

This rearrangement joins TRBV5-1 to TRBJ1-2, with D uncertain. The germline V and J ends were trimmed by 4 bases and 4 bases, with 17 bases remaining between them. CDR3 length equals 15 residues. In germline, CDR1 is SGHRS, CDR2 YFSETQ. In DNA form, the CDR3 reads TGCGCCAGCAGCGCACAGATCTCCCAAGGCTATGGCTACACCTTC. Translating it yields CASSAQISQGYGYTF.

Worth noting for this clone: The identical CDR3 is also encoded by other nucleotide sequences in the sample. This chain links TRBV19 with TRBJ2-7; 8 bases line up with TRBD1. Per germline, CDR1 LNHDA and CDR2 SQIVND (reference sequence). CDR3 length: 14 amino acids. Trimming cost V 5 bases and J 2 bases; bases outside gene matches: 5. The CDR3 sequence is CASSQGQGAYEQYF. In DNA, the CDR3 is TGTGCCAGTAGTCAAGGACAGGGTGCCTACGAGCAGTACTTC.